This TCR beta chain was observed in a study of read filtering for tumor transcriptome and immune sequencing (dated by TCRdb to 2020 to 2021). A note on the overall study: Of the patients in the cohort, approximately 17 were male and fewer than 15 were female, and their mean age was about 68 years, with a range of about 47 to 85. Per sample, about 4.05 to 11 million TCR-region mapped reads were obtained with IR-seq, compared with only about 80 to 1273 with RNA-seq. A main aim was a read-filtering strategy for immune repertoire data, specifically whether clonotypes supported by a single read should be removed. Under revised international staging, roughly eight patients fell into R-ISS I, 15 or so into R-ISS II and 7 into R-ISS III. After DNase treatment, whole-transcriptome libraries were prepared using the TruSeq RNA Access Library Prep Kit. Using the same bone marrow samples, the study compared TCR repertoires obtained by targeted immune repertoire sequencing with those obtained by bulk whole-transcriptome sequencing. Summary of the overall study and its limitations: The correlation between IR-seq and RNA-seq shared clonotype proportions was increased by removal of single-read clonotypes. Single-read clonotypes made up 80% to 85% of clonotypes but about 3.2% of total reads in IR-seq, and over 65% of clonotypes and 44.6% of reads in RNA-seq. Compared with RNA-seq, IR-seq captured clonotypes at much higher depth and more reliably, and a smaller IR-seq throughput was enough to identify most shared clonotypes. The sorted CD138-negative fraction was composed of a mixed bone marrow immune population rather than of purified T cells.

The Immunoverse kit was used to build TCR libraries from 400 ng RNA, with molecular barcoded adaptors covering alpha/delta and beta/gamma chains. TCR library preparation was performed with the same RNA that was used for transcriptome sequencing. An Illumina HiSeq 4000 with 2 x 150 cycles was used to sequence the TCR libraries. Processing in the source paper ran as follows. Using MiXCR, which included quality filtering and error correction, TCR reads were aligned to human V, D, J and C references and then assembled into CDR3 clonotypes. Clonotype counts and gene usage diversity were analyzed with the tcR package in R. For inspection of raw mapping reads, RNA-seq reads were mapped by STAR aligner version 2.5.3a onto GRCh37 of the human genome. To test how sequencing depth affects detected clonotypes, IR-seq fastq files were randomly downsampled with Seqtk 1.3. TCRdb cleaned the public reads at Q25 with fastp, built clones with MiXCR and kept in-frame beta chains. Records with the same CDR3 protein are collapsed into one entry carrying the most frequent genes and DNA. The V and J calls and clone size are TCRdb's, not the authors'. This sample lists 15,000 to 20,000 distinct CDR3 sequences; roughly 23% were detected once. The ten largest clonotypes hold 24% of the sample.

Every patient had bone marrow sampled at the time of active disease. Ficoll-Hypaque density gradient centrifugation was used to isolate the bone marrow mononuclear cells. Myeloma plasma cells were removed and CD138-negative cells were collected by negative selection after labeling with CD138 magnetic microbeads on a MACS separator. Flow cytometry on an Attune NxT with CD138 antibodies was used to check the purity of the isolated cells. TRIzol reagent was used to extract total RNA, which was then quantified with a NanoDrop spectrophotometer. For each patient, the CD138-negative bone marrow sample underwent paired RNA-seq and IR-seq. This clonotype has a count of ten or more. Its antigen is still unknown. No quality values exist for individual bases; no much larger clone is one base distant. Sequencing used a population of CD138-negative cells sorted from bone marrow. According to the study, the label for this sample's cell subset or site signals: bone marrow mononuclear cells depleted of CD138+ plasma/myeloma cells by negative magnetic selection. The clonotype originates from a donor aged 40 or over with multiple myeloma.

For the CDR3, the sequence is CASRGGNQPQHF. Here is the DNA: TGTGCCAGCAGGGGGGGGAATCAGCCCCAGCATTTT. The sequence links TRBV28 to TRBJ1-5; a tentative D match to TRBD1 spans 5 bases. Sequences MDHEN (CDR1) and SYDVKM (CDR2) are obtained from the germline V gene. V gives up 6 bases and J gives up 4 bases, and the segment between their germline ends measures 7 bases. From the cysteine up to the phenylalanine, the CDR3 has a length of 12 residues. Only the CDR3 DNA stays, 36 bases, in frame from base 1.